The 23 T cell receptor beta chains presented below share a single source sample, sequenced in a study of blood T cell repertoires in COVID-19. The repertoire was sequenced with immunoSEQ multiplex PCR; TCRdb's copy has only in-frame clones and lacks some. The top ten hold 5.1% of the sample, which has over 100,000 clones, roughly 89% seen once. Sequencing used peripheral blood. These receptors all come from a human donor in a cohort sampled during active COVID-19.

This chain uses TRBV7-9 with TRBJ2-7, with 7 nucleotides matching TRBD1. CDR3 size: 12 residues. The V gene's germline CDR1 is SEHNR and CDR2 FQNEAQ (reference sequence). V shed 0 bases and J 12 bases; nucleotides not matched to a gene: 5. The CDR3 region is CASSLASGGVYF. In DNA form, the CDR3 reads TGTGCCAGCAGCTTAGCTTCAGGGGGTGTGTACTTC. Variable domain in full (rest from reference TRBV7-9 and TRBJ2-7): DTGVSQNPRHKITKRGQNVTFRCDPISEHNRLYWYRQTLGQGPEFLTYFQNEAQLEKSRLLSDRFSAERPKGSFSTLEIQRTEQGDSAMYLCASSLASGGVYFGPGTRLTVT.

This rearrangement joins TRBV6-5 to TRBJ1-2, with TRBD1 matching over 7 bases. The J segment lost 8 bases and the V segment lost 7 bases, leaving 10 bases of the junction unmatched. CDR3 length equals 13 residues. The germline V gene encodes CDR1 MNHEY and CDR2 SVGAGI. The CDR3 is CASNEVTGSGYTF. CDR3 bases: TGTGCCAGCAACGAGGTGACAGGGTCCGGCTACACCTTC.

V gene TRBV20-1 combines with J gene TRBJ2-4, with 7 positions matching TRBD1. V shed 3 bases and J 3 bases; nucleotides not matched to a gene: 5. From germline, CDR1 is DFQATT and CDR2 SNEGSKA (reference sequence). This CDR3 contains 14 residues. The CDR3 region has the DNA TGCAGTGCTAGTAGGACAGGCCTCAAAAACATTCAGTACTTC. It codes for CSASRTGLKNIQYF.

The rearrangement links TRBV7-9 to TRBJ2-7; TRBD1 agrees at 10 bases. Unmatched junction bases numbered 7, after V lost 2 bases and J lost 3 bases. CDR3 length: 16 residues. The germline V gene encodes CDR1 SEHNR and CDR2 FQNEAQ (reference sequence). As DNA, the CDR3 is TGTGCCAGCAGCTTACCCACGACAGGGGGCAGCTACGAGCAGTACTTC. This sequence encodes CASSLPTTGGSYEQYF. The full variable domain, its missing parts supplied by reference TRBV7-9 and TRBJ2-7, is DTGVSQNPRHKITKRGQNVTFRCDPISEHNRLYWYRQTLGQGPEFLTYFQNEAQLEKSRLLSDRFSAERPKGSFSTLEIQRTEQGDSAMYLCASSLPTTGGSYEQYFGPGTRLTVT.

J is TRBJ2-7 and V is TRBV5-5; possible D gene TRBD2, 6 bases. V was trimmed by 1 base and J by 4 bases, leaving 6 bases between them. Per germline, CDR1 SGHKS and CDR2 YYEKEE (reference sequence). This CDR3 is 12 amino acids long. The chain's CDR3 is CASSLRGYEQYF. In DNA, the CDR3 is TGTGCCAGCAGCTTGCGGGGGTACGAGCAGTACTTC.

The genes are TRBV4-1 and TRBJ2-5; 9 bases are shared with TRBD1. Losses at the gene ends were 1 base for V and 5 bases for J; bases not matched to a gene: 2. Germline V lookup: CDR1 MGHRA, CDR2 YSYEKL. This CDR3 contains 14 residues. CDR3 region: CASSQGQGGETQYF. CDR3 sequence (DNA): TGCGCCAGCAGCCAAGGACAGGGGGGTGAGACCCAGTACTTC.

The CDR3 region is CASRPGQGGGTGELFF. CDR3 in DNA: TGTGCCAGCAGACCCGGACAGGGGGGTGGGACCGGGGAGCTGTTTTTT. The rearrangement joins TRBV28 to TRBJ2-2; 10 nucleotides line up with TRBD1. V trimming: 6 bases; J trimming: 5 bases; junction bases outside the gene matches: 9. The germline V gene has CDR1 MDHEN and CDR2 SYDVKM. The CDR3 consists of 16 residues.

The gene calls are TRBV27 and TRBJ1-6; D call uncertain. Trimming took 6 bases from V and 5 from J, leaving 14 bases between them. The CDR3 is 15 amino acids. Germline CDR1 is MNHEY and CDR2 is SMNVEV (reference sequence). The CDR3 spells CASRRTGGDNSPLHF. The CDR3 DNA sequence: TGTGCCAGCAGAAGAACCGGAGGAGATAATTCACCCCTCCACTTT.

This clone was counted only a few times. The chain couples TRBV7-8 to TRBJ1-2; D remains ambiguous. Trimming removed 3 bases from V and 4 bases from J, with 15 bases in between. The germline V gene encodes CDR1 SGHVS and CDR2 FQNEAQ. The CDR3 length is 15 residues. CDR3 amino acids: CASSFGDGWSYGYTF. The CDR3 coding sequence is TGTGCCAGCAGCTTCGGTGACGGGTGGAGCTATGGCTACACCTTC.

This chain connects TRBV7-9 to TRBJ2-1, with 10 nucleotides matching TRBD1. The germline V gene has CDR1 SEHNR and CDR2 FQNEAQ (reference sequence). This CDR3 region has 15 residues. V trimming: 2 bases; J trimming: 4 bases; junction bases outside the gene matches: 2. The CDR3 region has the DNA TGTGCCAGCAGCTTACCGGGACAGGGGTACAATGAGCAGTTCTTC. Translating it yields CASSLPGQGYNEQFF. The entire variable domain, with the rest obtained from reference TRBV7-9 and TRBJ2-1, is as follows: DTGVSQNPRHKITKRGQNVTFRCDPISEHNRLYWYRQTLGQGPEFLTYFQNEAQLEKSRLLSDRFSAERPKGSFSTLEIQRTEQGDSAMYLCASSLPGQGYNEQFFGPGTRLTVL.

The chain uses TRBV28 and TRBJ2-1; 8 bases are a match to TRBD2. In germline, CDR1 is MDHEN, CDR2 SYDVKM. CDR3 length: 13 amino acids. The J segment lost 5 bases and the V segment lost 4 bases, leaving 1 base of the junction unmatched. CDR3 in DNA: TGTGCCAGCAGTTCGGGGGGGGACAATGAGCAGTTCTTC. It yields the protein CASSSGGDNEQFF.

The rearrangement joins TRBV9 to TRBJ1-2; D not certain. V gave up 0 bases and J gave up 8 bases, with 11 bases separating them. Germline CDR1 and CDR2: SGDLS and YYNGEE. The CDR3 has 13 residues. CDR3 region: CASSVGTTGGYTF. The DNA of the CDR3 is TGTGCCAGCAGCGTAGGGACTACGGGAGGCTACACCTTC.

The rearrangement joins TRBV7-8 to TRBJ1-4; tentatively, D is TRBD1 (5 bases). Germline CDR1 is SGHVS and CDR2 is FQNEAQ. This CDR3 has 17 amino acids. With 5 bases removed from V and 5 bases from J, the gap between germline ends came to 21 bases. The CDR3 sequence is CASSPHPPGFGNEKLFF. The CDR3 coding sequence is TGTGCCAGCAGCCCCCACCCCCCAGGGTTTGGAAATGAAAAACTGTTTTTT. The variable domain in full, with the rest retrieved from reference TRBV7-8 and TRBJ1-4, is GAGVSQSPRYKVAKRGQDVALRCDPISGHVSLFWYQQALGQGPEFLTYFQNEAQLDKSGLPSDRFFAERPEGSVSTLKIQRTQQEDSAVYLCASSPHPPGFGNEKLFFGSGTQLSVL.

The CDR3 DNA sequence: TGCGCCAGCAGCGCTGACAGTTTGAACACTGAAGCTTTCTTT. Amino acid sequence: CASSADSLNTEAFF. V is TRBV4-1 and J is TRBJ1-1, with a tentative D call TRBD1 (5 bases). In germline, CDR1 is MGHRA, CDR2 YSYEKL. V was clipped by 5 bases and J by 0 bases, with 10 bases between them. The CDR3 extends over 14 amino acids.

V is TRBV7-9 and J is TRBJ2-1; no firm D call. The germline CDR1 and CDR2 sequences are SEHNR and FQNEAQ (reference sequence). The CDR3 spans 11 residues. With 4 bases removed from V and 6 bases from J, the gap between germline ends came to 4 bases. CDR3 region: CASSSRNEQFF. The CDR3 region has the DNA TGTGCCAGCAGCTCCCGCAATGAGCAGTTCTTC.

V and J are TRBV4-2 and TRBJ2-3; TRBD2 matches at 8 bases. The CDR3 is made up of 17 amino acids. The V gene's germline CDR1 is LGHNA and CDR2 YNFKEQ. With V trimmed by 0 bases and J by 0 bases, 5 bases remained unmatched. Written as DNA, the CDR3 is TGTGCCAGCAGCCAAGAGGTCGGGGGGGCTAGCACAGATACGCAGTATTTT. It codes for CASSQEVGGASTDTQYF.

The rearrangement joins TRBV19 to TRBJ1-2, with 7 bases aligning to TRBD1. V was pared by 4 bases and J by 4 bases, with 6 bases of the junction left unmatched. The germline V gene encodes CDR1 LNHDA and CDR2 SQIVND (reference sequence). The CDR3 length is 14 residues. CDR3 nucleotides: TGTGCCAGTAGTAGTGGACAGGCTCCCTATGGCTACACCTTC. The encoded protein is CASSSGQAPYGYTF.

The chain is built from TRBV18 and TRBJ2-2, with TRBD2 as a possible D gene (5 bases). V was cut by 3 bases and J by 6 bases, with 11 bases left in between. The CDR3 sequence is 14 residues long. Germline assignment: CDR1 KGHSH and CDR2 LQKENI. The CDR3 coding sequence is TGTGCCAGCTCACCGACTATTAGATCCGGGGAGCTGTTTTTT. As protein: CASSPTIRSGELFF.

This clone was counted a few times. The rearrangement links TRBV28 to TRBJ2-7; possible D gene TRBD2, 7 bases. There are 15 residues in the CDR3. Germline loops: CDR1 MDHEN, CDR2 SYDVKM. The ends were cut back, 2 bases at V and 3 bases at J, with 14 bases in the middle. This CDR3 reads CASSLIGGRNYEQYF. The CDR3 DNA reads TGTGCCAGCAGTTTAATCGGGGGGCGCAACTACGAGCAGTACTTC.

The gene calls are TRBV6-1 and TRBJ2-1; no firm D call. The germline CDR1 and CDR2 sequences are MNHNS and SASEGT. The CDR3 runs to 12 residues. V was pared by 0 bases and J by 12 bases, with 9 bases between. Here the CDR3 DNA reads TGTGCCAGCAGTGAAGCCGTCCTGAGGCAGTTCTTC. It is translated as CASSEAVLRQFF.

The chain is built from TRBV9 and TRBJ2-7; 8 bases are a match to TRBD2. This CDR3 spans 15 amino acids. Germline trimming cut 4 bases from V and 5 bases from J; bases unmatched to any gene: 11. Germline V gene data show CDR1 as SGDLS and CDR2 as YYNGEE. The CDR3 nucleotides are TGTGCCAGCAGCACAGACGGGGGGGATAGCGACGAGCAGTACTTC. Protein sequence: CASSTDGGDSDEQYF.

This clone has more than one count but fewer than ten. Sequence at one end of the junction differs from germline and may be a read error. This chain connects TRBV7-7 to TRBJ2-7, with D perhaps matching TRBD1 (5 bases). The germline V gene encodes CDR1 SSHAT and CDR2 FNYEAQ (reference sequence). This CDR3 region has 15 residues. For the CDR3, the DNA is TGTGCTAGCAGCTTGGGCGACAGTGGTGGATACGAGCAGTACTTC. It encodes CASSLGDSGGYEQYF.

V usage is TRBV4-3 and J usage is TRBJ1-6, with unresolved D. Germline V gives CDR1 LGHNA, CDR2 YSLEER. The CDR3 runs 17 residues. Trimming removed 4 bases from V and 0 bases from J, with 13 bases in between. The CDR3, as DNA: TGCGCCAGCAGCCCGGGAATCCCGAGCTCCTATAATTCACCCCTCCACTTT. This encodes CASSPGIPSSYNSPLHF.